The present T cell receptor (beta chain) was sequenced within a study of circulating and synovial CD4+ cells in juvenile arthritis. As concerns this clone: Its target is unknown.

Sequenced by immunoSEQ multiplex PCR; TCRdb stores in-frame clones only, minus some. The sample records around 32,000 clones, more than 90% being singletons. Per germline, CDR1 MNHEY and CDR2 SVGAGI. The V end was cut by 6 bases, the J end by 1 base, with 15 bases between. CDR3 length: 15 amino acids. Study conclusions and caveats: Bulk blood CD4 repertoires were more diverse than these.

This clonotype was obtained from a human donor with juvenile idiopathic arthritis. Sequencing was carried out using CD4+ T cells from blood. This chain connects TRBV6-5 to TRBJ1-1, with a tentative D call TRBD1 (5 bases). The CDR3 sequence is CASRKQGAGNTEAFF. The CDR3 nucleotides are TGTGCCAGCAGGAAGCAGGGCGCCGGGAACACTGAAGCTTTCTTT.